This T cell receptor beta chain was sequenced in a study of long-term antiretroviral therapy in people with HIV. About this clone: Its antigen is unidentified.

Study outcomes and limitations: The ART regimens used between about 2004 and 2017 may be less effective than current ones.

CDR3 length equals 16 residues. Germline loops: CDR1 SGHAT, CDR2 FQNNGV. The ends were cut back, 5 bases at V and 0 bases at J, with 15 bases in the middle. Survey level was the resolution at which the v3.0 immunoSEQ assay ran. Researchers set sequencing to target roughly 40,000-50,000 T-cell genomes per sample. Sequencing was performed with immunoSEQ multiplex PCR; in TCRdb, only in-frame clones are kept and a portion is missing. This sample carries about 16,000 clones, about 79% of them seen once, and the ten largest clones take 13% to 15%. Samples held about 0.95-11 million cryopreserved PBMC before DNA extraction.

J is TRBJ2-3 and V is TRBV11-2, with D perhaps TRBD2 (6 bases). This receptor was obtained from a woman between 45 and 65 years old with HIV. This material consisted of unsorted PBMCs, taken 1.5 years before starting antiretroviral therapy. The CDR3 is CASSGPTSRSTDTQYF. The CDR3, as DNA: TGTGCCAGCAGCGGCCCGACTAGTCGTAGCACAGATACGCAGTATTTT.